This T cell receptor beta chain derives from a study of identical twins. Using its own MiXCR run on the 5' RACE reads, TCRdb lists one record per CDR3 protein. The table records 200,000 to 300,000 distinct CDR3 sequences, about 7% of them present only once. Broader study findings: Weaker excess sharing between twins was seen in beta out-of-frame sequences. Partly confounded zero-insertion analyses could result from invariant MAIT and iNKT cells.

Remarks on this clonotype: Its target is unknown.

The V and J ends lost 2 bases and 1 base respectively, with 8 bases between them. The CDR3 loop spans 14 amino acids. Germline values: CDR1 KGHSH, CDR2 LQKENI. These sequences were also reported in another study, on yellow fever vaccine responses in identical twins. That investigation notes: Twins reportedly showed a vaccine T cell response that seemed partly convergent and partly personalized.

The sequenced sample consisted of memory (CD45RO+) T cells sorted from blood. This receptor was identified in a woman aged 18 to 35 in good health. V and J are TRBV18 and TRBJ2-5; D perhaps matches TRBD2 (5 bases). The CDR3 DNA is TGTGCCAGCTCACCAATCGGGGTCCAAGAGACCCAGTACTTC. Amino acid sequence: CASSPIGVQETQYF.